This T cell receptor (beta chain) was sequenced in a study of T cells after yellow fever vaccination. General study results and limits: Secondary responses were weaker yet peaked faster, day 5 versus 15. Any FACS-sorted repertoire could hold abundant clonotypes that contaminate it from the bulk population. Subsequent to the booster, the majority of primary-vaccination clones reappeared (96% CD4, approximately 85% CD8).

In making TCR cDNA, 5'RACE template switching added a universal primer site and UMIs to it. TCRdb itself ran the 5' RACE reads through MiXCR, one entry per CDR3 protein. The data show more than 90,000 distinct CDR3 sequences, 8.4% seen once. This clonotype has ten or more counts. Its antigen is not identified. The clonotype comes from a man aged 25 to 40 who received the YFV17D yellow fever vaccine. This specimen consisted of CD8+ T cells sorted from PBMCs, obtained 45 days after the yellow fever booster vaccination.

The CDR3 is CASKVGGMGYEQYF. The CDR3 DNA is TGTGCCAGCAAAGTCGGGGGCATGGGATACGAGCAGTACTTC. The chain combines TRBV27 with TRBJ2-7; either TRBD1 or TRBD2 may supply D (6 bases each). CDR3 length equals 14 residues. Germline values: CDR1 MNHEY, CDR2 SMNVEV (reference sequence). Between the trimmed V and J ends, which lost 7 bases and 4 bases, there was a span of 17 bases.